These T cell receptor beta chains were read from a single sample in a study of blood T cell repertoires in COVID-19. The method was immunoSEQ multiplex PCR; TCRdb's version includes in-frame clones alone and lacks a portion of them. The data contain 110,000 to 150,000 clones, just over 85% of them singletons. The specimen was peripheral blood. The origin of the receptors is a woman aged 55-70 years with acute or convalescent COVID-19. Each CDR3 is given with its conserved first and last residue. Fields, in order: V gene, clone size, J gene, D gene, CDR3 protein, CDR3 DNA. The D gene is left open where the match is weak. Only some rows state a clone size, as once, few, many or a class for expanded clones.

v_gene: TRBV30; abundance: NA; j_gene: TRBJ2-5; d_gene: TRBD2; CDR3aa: CAWSSVWEGNTQETQYF; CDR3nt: TGTGCCTGGAGTAGCGTATGGGAGGGGAACACTCAAGAGACCCAGTACTTC
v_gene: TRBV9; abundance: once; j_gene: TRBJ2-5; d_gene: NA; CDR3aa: CASSVSVTGLETQYF; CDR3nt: TGTGCCAGCAGCGTTTCAGTGACAGGTCTGGAGACCCAGTACTTC
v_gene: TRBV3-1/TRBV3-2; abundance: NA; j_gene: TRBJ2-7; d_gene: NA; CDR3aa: CASSQDFRPSEQYF; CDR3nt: TGTGCCAGCAGCCAAGATTTTCGTCCTTCCGAGCAGTACTTC
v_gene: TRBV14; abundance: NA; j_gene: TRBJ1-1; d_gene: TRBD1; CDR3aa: CASSRNRQGNTEAFF; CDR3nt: TGTGCCAGCAGCCGAAATCGACAGGGGAACACTGAAGCTTTCTTT
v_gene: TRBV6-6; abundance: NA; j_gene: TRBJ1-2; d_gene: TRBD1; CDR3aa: CASSYSTGNYGYTF; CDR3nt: TGTGCCAGCAGTTACTCGACAGGGAACTATGGCTACACCTTC
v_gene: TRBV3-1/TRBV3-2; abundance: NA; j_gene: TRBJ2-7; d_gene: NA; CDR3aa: CASSQGAAYEQYF; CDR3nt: TGTGCCAGCAGCCAAGGGGCTGCCTACGAGCAGTACTTC
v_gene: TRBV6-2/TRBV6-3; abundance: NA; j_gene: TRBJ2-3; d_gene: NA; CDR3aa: CASSPLYLAPPSTDTQYF; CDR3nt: TGTGCCAGCAGTCCGCTGTACCTAGCCCCCCCTAGCACAGATACGCAGTATTTT
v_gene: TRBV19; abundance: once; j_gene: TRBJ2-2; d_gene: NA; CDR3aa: CASSISRNTGELFF; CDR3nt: TGTGCCAGTAGTATAAGCCGGAACACCGGGGAGCTGTTTTTT
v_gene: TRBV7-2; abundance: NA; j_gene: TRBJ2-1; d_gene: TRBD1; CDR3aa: CASSRETGLSYNEQFF; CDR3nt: TGTGCCAGCAGCCGTGAGACAGGGCTCTCCTACAATGAGCAGTTCTTC
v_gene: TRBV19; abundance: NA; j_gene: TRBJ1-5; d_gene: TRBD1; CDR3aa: CASPPGTGIFQPQHF; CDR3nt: TGTGCCAGTCCCCCCGGGACAGGGATTTTTCAGCCCCAGCATTTT
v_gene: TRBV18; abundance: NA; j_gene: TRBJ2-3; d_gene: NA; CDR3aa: CASSPVGGASTDTQYF; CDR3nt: TGTGCCAGCTCACCAGTCGGAGGAGCTAGCACAGATACGCAGTATTTT
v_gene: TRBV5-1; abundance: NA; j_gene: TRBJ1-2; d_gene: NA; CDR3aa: CASSLTANYGYTF; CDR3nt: TGCGCCAGCAGCCTGACAGCTAACTATGGCTACACCTTC
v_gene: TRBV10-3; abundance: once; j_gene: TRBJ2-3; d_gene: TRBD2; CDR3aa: CAISERGGGAIDTQYF; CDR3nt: TGTGCCATCAGTGAACGCGGCGGGGGGGCGATAGATACGCAGTATTTT
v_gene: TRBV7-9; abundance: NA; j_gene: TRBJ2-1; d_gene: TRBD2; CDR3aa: CASSPRGDSYNEQFF; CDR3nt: TGTGCCAGCAGCCCACGGGGGGACTCCTACAATGAGCAGTTCTTC
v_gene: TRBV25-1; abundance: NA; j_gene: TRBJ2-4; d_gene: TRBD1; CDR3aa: CASSGGQGDAKNIQYF; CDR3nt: TGTGCCAGCAGTGGGGGACAGGGTGATGCCAAAAACATTCAGTACTTC
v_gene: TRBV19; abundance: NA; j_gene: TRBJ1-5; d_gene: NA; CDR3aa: CASSPRRGSGQPQHF; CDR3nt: TGTGCCAGTAGTCCCCGTAGGGGGTCGGGTCAGCCCCAGCATTTT
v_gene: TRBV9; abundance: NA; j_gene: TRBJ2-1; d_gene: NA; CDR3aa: CASSARSAYNEQFF; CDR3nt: TGTGCCAGCAGCGCTAGATCAGCCTACAATGAGCAGTTCTTC
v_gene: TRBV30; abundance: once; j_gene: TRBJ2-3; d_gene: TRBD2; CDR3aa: CAWSQPSGGAPDTQYF; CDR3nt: TGTGCCTGGAGCCAACCTAGCGGGGGGGCCCCAGATACGCAGTATTTT
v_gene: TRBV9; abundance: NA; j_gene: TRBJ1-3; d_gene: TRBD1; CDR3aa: CASSAGGGNTIYF; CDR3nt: TGTGCCAGCAGCGCAGGGGGGGGAAACACCATATATTTT
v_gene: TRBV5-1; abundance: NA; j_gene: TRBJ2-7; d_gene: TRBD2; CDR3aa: CASTSGLAMDYEQYF; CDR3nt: TGCGCCAGCACCTCCGGACTAGCGATGGACTACGAGCAGTACTTC
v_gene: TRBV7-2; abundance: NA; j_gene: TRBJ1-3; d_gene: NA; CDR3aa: CASSLSGNTIYF; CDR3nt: TGTGCCAGCAGTCTCTCTGGAAACACCATATATTTT
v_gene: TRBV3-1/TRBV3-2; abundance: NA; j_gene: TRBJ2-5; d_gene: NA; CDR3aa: CASAHIPARGGETQYF; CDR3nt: TGTGCCAGCGCCCACATTCCGGCGCGCGGCGGGGAGACCCAGTACTTC
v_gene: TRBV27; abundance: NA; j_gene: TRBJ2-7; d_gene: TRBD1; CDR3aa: CASSLTGATQKLTF; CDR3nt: TGTGCCAGCAGTTTGACAGGGGCCACGCAGAAATTAACCTTC
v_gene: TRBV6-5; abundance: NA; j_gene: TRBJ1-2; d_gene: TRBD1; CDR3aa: CASSRTGTNYGYTF; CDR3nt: TGTGCCAGCAGCCGGACAGGGACTAACTATGGCTACACCTTC
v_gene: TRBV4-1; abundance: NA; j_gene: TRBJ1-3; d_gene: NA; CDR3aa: CASSQVFRVSGNTIYF; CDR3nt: TGCGCCAGCAGCCAAGTATTTCGGGTCTCTGGAAACACCATATATTTT
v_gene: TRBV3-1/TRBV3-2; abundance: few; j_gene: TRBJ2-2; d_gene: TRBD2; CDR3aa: CASSQDSAGGTVVGNGELFF; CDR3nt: TGTGCCAGCAGCCAAGATTCGGCGGGAGGGACAGTGGTCGGAAACGGGGAGCTGTTTTTT
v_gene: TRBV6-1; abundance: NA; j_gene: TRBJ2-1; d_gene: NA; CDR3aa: CASSEAGGQYNEQFF; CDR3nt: TGTGCCAGCAGTGAAGCGGGGGGGCAGTACAATGAGCAGTTCTTC
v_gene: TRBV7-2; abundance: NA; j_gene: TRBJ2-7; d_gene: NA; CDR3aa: CASSPPAGFYEQYF; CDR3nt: TGTGCCAGCAGCCCCCCGGCAGGTTTCTACGAGCAGTACTTC
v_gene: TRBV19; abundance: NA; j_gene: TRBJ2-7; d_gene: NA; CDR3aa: CASSTIDQGLSYEQYF; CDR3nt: TGTGCCAGTAGTACGATCGATCAGGGGCTCTCCTACGAGCAGTACTTC
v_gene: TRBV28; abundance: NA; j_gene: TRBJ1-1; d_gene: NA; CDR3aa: CASGLGGGGTEAFF; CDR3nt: TGTGCCAGCGGACTGGGGGGGGGAGGTACTGAAGCTTTCTTT
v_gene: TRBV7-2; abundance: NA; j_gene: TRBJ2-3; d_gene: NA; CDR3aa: CASRETGTDTQYF; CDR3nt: TGTGCCAGCAGAGAGACTGGCACAGATACGCAGTATTTT
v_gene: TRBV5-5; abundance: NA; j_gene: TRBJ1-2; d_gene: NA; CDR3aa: CASSSLGGTESPRYGYTF; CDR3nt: TGTGCCAGCAGCTCTTTGGGGGGTACAGAGAGTCCGCGGTATGGCTACACCTTC
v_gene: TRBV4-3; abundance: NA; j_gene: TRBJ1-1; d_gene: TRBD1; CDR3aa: CASSQDTAGGWGTEAFF; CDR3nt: TGCGCCAGCAGCCAAGATACAGCAGGGGGCTGGGGCACTGAAGCTTTCTTT
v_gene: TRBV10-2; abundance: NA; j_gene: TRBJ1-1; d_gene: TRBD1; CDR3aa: CASSERWQGAEKRTEAFF; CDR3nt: TGCGCCAGCAGTGAGAGGTGGCAGGGGGCCGAAAAACGCACTGAAGCTTTCTTT
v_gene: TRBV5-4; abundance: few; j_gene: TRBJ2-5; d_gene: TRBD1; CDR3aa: CASSLGTGGETQYF; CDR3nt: TGTGCCAGCAGCCTGGGGACAGGGGGAGAGACCCAGTACTTC